The T cell receptor beta chain described here comes from a study of T-cell reconstitution after alpha-beta-depleted transplantation in children. Study-level points and caveats: Reports say that about two months after transplant, the alpha-beta T cells came out of several hundred graft clones that had expanded. Among T cells one year after transplant, newly produced cells accounted for most counts and diversity. Several patients had high TCRbeta diversity at day 60; it came from surviving recipient T cells and thymic progenitors.

With 2 bases clipped from V and 4 bases from J, the junction kept 8 bases outside the gene matches. The germline gives CDR1 GTSNPN, CDR2 SVGIG (reference sequence). This CDR3 is 14 amino acids long. Notes on this clonotype: Its specificity is not known.

Unique molecular identifiers were incorporated when the TCRbeta library was constructed. One entry per CDR3 protein results from TCRdb running MiXCR on the PCR reads. This sample carries around 450,000 distinct CDR3 sequences, roughly 43% of them seen once, and the ten largest clones take approximately 30%. The chain employs TRBV30 and TRBJ2-7, with TRBD1 matching 7 bases. Sequences were derived from PBMCs, sampled before TCRalphabeta/CD19-depleted stem cell transplant. The source of this sequence is a girl aged 2-10 years with aplastic anemia, due to receive a stem cell transplant. This CDR3 is CAWSPRGLHYEQYF. CDR3 bases: TGTGCCTGGAGTCCGAGGGGGCTCCATTACGAGCAGTACTTC.